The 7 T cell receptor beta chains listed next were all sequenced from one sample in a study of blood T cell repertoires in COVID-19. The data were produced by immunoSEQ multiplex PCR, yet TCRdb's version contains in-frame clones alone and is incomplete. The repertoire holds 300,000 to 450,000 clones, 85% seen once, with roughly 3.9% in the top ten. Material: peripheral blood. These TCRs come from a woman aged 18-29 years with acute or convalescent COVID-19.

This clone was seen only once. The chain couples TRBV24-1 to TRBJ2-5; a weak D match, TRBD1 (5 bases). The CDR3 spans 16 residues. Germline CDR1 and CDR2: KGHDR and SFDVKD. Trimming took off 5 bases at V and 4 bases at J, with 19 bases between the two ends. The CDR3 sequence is CATSGPPGRARETQYF. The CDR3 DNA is TGTGCCACCAGTGGCCCTCCGGGCAGGGCTCGAGAGACCCAGTACTTC.

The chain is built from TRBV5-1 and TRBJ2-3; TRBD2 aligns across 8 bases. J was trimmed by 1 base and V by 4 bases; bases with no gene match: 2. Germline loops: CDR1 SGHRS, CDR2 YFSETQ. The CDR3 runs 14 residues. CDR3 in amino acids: CASSPREGTDTQYF. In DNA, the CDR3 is TGCGCCAGCAGCCCGCGGGAGGGCACAGATACGCAGTATTTT.

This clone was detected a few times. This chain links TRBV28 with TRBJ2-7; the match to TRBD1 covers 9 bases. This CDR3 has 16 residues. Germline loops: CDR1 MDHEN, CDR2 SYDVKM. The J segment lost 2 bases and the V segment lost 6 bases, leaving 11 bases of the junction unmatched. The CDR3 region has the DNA TGTGCCAGCAGCCCTAATAGGGACAGGGACACCTACGAGCAGTACTTC. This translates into CASSPNRDRDTYEQYF.

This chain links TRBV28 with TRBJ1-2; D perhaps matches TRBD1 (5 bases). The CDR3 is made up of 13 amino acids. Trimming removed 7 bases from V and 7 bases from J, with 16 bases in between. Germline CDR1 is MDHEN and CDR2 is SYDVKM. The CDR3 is CASTAQGGIGYTF. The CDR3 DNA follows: TGTGCCAGCACCGCGCAGGGAGGGATTGGCTACACCTTC.

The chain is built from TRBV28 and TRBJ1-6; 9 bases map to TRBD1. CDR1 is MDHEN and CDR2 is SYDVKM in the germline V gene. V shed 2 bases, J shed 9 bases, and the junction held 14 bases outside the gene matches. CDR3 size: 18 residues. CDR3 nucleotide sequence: TGTGCCAGCAGTTTAGCCTGGGACAGGGCCCTCCAGGGTTCACCCCTCCACTTT. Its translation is CASSLAWDRALQGSPLHF.

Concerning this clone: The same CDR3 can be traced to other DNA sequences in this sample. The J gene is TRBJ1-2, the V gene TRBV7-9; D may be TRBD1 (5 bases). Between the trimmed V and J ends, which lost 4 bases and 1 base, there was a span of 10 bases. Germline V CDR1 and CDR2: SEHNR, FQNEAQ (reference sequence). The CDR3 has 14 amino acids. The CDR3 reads CASSSSGVNYGYTF. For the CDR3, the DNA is TGTGCCAGCAGCTCGTCGGGGGTTAACTATGGCTACACCTTC.

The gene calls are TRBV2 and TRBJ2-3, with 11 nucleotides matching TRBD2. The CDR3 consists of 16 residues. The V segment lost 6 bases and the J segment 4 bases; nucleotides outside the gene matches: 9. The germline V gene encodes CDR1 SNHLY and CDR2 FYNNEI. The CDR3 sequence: CASRYQGLAAADTQYF. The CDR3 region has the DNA TGTGCCAGCAGATACCAGGGACTAGCGGCAGCAGATACGCAGTATTTT.